These 6 T cell receptor beta chains originate from one sample sequenced in a study of T cell changes during pregnancy in multiple sclerosis. Assay used: immunoSEQ multiplex PCR; TCRdb lists only in-frame clones, some missing. This table holds tens of thousands of clones, approximately 92% found once. The sample comprised peripheral blood. These receptors all come from a female donor with multiple sclerosis, enrolled in a pregnancy study.

This clone was counted a single time. The genes are TRBV27 and TRBJ2-3, with D possibly being TRBD2 (6 bases). Trimming took 5 bases from V and 5 from J, leaving 17 bases between them. This CDR3 spans 15 amino acids. CDR1 and CDR2 from the germline V gene are MNHEY and SMNVEV (reference sequence). The CDR3 DNA reads TGTGCCAGCAGTCTACGCGCGGGGCGCGTAGATACGCAGTATTTT. Encoded protein: CASSLRAGRVDTQYF.

The chain combines TRBV30 with TRBJ2-6, with a weak D call TRBD2 (5 bases). Looked up from germline, CDR1 is GTSNPN and CDR2 is SVGIG (reference sequence). The CDR3 is 15 residues long. Trimming cost V 1 base and J 4 bases, with 11 bases left between them. CDR3 nucleotides: TGTGCCTGGAGTGCCCGGTCGGGGGGGGCCAACGTCCTGACTTTC. The encoded protein is CAWSARSGGANVLTF.

This rearrangement joins TRBV4-2 to TRBJ2-3; 7 nucleotides line up with TRBD2. The CDR3 extends over 11 amino acids. V gave up 11 bases and J gave up 4 bases; unmatched junction bases: 3. CDR1 LGHNA and CDR2 YNFKEQ come from the germline V gene. The CDR3 loop is CAWGGSDTQYF. The CDR3 nucleotides read TGTGCCTGGGGGGGTTCAGATACGCAGTATTTT.

This clone turned up a few times. The chain is built from TRBV5-1 and TRBJ1-2; D might be TRBD1 (6 bases). Germline V CDR1 and CDR2: SGHRS, YFSETQ. The CDR3 spans 12 residues. The V end was cut by 2 bases, the J end by 6 bases, with 8 bases between. The CDR3 DNA follows: TGCGCCAGCAGCTTTCAGGGGAATGGCTACACCTTC. This translates into CASSFQGNGYTF.

The J gene is TRBJ1-2, the V gene TRBV5-4, with 8 bases identical to TRBD1. The trim removed 4 bases at V and 4 bases at J, leaving 9 bases unmatched. This CDR3 spans 15 amino acids. CDR1 and CDR2 from the germline V gene are SGHNT and YYREEE (reference sequence). The CDR3, as DNA: TGTGCCAGCAGCCCTAGGACAGGGAAGACCTATGGCTACACCTTC. The encoded protein is CASSPRTGKTYGYTF. Variable domain in full (rest from reference TRBV5-4 and TRBJ1-2): ETGVTQSPTHLIKTRGQQVTLRCSSQSGHNTVSWYQQALGQGPQFIFQYYREEENGRGNFPPRFSGLQFPNYSSELNVNALELDDSALYLCASSPRTGKTYGYTFGSGTRLTVV.

This chain links TRBV7-2 with TRBJ1-2, with 7 bases identical to TRBD1. The germline CDR1 and CDR2 sequences are SGHTA and FQGNSA. CDR3 length equals 16 residues. V dropped 1 base and J dropped 3; count of bases not matched to a gene: 8. DNA for the CDR3: TGTGCCAGCAGCTTAGGTAATAGGGGGACAGACTATGGCTACACCTTC. Residues: CASSLGNRGTDYGYTF.